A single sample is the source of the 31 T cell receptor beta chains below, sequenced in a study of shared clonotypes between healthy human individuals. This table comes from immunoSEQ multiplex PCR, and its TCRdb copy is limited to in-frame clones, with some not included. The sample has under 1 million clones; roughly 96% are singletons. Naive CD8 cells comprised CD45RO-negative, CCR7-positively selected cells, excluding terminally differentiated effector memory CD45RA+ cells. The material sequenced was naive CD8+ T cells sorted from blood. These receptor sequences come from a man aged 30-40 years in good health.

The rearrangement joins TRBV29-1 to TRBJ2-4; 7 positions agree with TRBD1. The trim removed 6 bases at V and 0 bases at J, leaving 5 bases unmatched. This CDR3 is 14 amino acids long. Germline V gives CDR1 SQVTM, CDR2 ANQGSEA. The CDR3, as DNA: TGCAGCGTGGTAACAGGGGAAGCCAAAAACATTCAGTACTTC. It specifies CSVVTGEAKNIQYF.

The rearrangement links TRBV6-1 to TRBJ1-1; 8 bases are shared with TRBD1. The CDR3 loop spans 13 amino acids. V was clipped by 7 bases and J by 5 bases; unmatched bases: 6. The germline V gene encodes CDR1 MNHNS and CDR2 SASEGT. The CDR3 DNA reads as TGTGCCAGCACTACAGGGGGGTCAACTGAAGCTTTCTTT. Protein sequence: CASTTGGSTEAFF.

The CDR3 DNA sequence: TGTGCAAGTCGCTTAAGTGGGTATCGCTTCCCTTGTCAAGAGACCCAGTACTTC. It translates to CASRLSGYRFPCQETQYF. The chain couples TRBV12-2 to TRBJ2-5. TRBV12-2 has pseudogene status. CDR3 length: 18 amino acids.

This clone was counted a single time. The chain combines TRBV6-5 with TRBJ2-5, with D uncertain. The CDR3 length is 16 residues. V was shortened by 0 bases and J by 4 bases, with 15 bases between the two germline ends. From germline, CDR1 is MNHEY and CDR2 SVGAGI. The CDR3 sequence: CASSYSFSSSRETQYF. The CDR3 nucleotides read TGTGCCAGCAGTTACTCTTTTTCGTCCAGCAGAGAGACCCAGTACTTC.

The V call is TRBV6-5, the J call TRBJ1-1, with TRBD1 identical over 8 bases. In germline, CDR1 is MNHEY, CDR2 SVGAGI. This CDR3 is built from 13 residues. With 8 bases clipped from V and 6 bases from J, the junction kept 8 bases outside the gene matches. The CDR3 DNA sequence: TGTGCCAGCGGTCTGACAGGGGACCCTGAAGCTTTCTTT. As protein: CASGLTGDPEAFF.

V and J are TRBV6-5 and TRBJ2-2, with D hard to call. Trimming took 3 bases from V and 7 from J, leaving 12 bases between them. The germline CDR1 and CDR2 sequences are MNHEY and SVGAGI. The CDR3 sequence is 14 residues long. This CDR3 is CASSYGGSGGELFF. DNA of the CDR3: TGTGCCAGCAGTTATGGCGGAAGTGGCGGGGAGCTGTTTTTT.

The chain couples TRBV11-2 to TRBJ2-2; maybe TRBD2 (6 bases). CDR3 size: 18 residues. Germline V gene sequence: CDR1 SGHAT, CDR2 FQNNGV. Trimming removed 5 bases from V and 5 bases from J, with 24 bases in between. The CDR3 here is CASSPTTPTSLDTGELFF. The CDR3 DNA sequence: TGTGCCAGCAGCCCAACCACCCCGACTAGTTTGGATACCGGGGAGCTGTTTTTT. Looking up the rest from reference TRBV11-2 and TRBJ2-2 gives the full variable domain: EAGVAQSPRYKIIEKRQSVAFWCNPISGHATLYWYQQILGQGPKLLIQFQNNGVVDDSQLPKDRFSAERLKGVDSTLKIQPAKLEDSAVYLCASSPTTPTSLDTGELFFGEGSRLTVL.

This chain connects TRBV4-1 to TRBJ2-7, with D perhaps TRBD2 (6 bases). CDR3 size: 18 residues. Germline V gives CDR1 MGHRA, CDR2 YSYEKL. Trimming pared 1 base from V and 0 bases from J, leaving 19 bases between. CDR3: CASSQGRDGTDLSYEQYF. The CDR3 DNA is TGCGCCAGCAGCCAAGGGAGGGATGGGACGGACCTCTCCTACGAGCAGTACTTC.

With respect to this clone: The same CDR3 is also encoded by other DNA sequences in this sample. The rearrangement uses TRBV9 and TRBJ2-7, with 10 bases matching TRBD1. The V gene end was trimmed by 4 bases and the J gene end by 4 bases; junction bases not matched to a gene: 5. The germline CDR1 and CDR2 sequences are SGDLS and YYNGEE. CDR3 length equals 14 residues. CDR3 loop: CASSPRDRGYEQYF. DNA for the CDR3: TGTGCCAGCAGCCCACGGGACAGGGGTTACGAGCAGTACTTC. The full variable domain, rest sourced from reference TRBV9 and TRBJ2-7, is DSGVTQTPKHLITATGQRVTLRCSPRSGDLSVYWYQQSLDQGLQFLIQYYNGEERAKGNILERFSAQQFPDLHSELNLSSLELGDSALYFCASSPRDRGYEQYFGPGTRLTVT.

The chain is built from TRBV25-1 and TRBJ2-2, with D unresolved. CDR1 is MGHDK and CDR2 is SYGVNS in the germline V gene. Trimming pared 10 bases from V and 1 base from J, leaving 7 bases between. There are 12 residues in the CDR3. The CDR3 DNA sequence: TGTGCCATCCTAAAGAACACCGGGGAGCTGTTTTTT. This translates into CAILKNTGELFF.

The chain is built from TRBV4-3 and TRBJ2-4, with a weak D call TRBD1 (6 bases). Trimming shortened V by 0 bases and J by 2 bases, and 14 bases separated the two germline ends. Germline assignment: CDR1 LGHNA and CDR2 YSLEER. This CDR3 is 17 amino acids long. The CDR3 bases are TGCGCCAGCAGCCAAGATCGGTCCAGGGGCTCCAAAAACATTCAGTACTTC. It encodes CASSQDRSRGSKNIQYF.

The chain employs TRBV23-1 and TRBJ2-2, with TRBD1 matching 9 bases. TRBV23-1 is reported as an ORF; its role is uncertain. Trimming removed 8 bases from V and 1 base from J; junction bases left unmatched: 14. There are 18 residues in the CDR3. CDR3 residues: CASGDRAVSGLNTGELFF. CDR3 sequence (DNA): TGCGCCAGCGGGGACAGGGCTGTATCGGGACTGAACACCGGGGAGCTGTTTTTT.

The CDR3, as DNA: TGCAGCGTTGAAGATCCGGGGACAGGGGAGTTTGGAGGCTCCTACAATGAGCAGTTCTTC. Its protein is CSVEDPGTGEFGGSYNEQFF. The V gene is TRBV29-1, the J gene TRBJ2-1; 10 nucleotides align to TRBD1. Trimming cost V 0 bases and J 0 bases; bases outside gene matches: 14. Germline CDR1 reads SQVTM; CDR2 reads ANQGSEA. There are 20 residues in the CDR3.

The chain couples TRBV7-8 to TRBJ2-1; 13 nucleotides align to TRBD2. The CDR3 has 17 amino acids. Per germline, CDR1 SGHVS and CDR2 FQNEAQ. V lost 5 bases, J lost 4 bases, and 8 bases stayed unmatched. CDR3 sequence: CASSPRLAGGVYNEQFF. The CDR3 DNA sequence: TGTGCCAGCAGCCCGAGACTAGCGGGAGGTGTATACAATGAGCAGTTCTTC.

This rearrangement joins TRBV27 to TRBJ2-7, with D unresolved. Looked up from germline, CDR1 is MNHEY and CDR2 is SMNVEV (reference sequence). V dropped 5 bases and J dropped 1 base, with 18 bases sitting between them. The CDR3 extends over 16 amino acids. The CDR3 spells CASSPRGSRRSYEQYF. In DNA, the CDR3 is TGTGCCAGCAGTCCCCGCGGTAGTCGAAGGTCCTACGAGCAGTACTTC.

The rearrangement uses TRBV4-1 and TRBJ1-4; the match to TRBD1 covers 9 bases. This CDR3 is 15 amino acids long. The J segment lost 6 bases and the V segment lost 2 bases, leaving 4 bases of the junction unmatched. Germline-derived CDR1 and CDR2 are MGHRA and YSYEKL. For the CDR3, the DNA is TGCGCCAGCAGCCAAACAGGGGGCGCTGATGAAAAACTGTTTTTT. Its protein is CASSQTGGADEKLFF.

The CDR3 region is CASSLAVAGAGNTEAFF. The CDR3 region has the DNA TGTGCCAGCAGCTTAGCCGTGGCTGGGGCTGGGAACACTGAAGCTTTCTTT. V and J are TRBV7-9 and TRBJ1-1; a possible D gene is TRBD1 (5 bases). Germline V lookup: CDR1 SEHNR, CDR2 FQNEAQ (reference sequence). CDR3 size: 17 residues. Deletions cut 0 bases from V and 1 base from J, with 15 bases between.

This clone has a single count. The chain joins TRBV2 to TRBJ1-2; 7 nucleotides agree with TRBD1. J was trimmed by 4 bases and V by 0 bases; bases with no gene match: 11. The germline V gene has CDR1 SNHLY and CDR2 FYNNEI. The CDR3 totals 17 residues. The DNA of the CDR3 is TGTGCCAGCAGTGAAGCGGAGGGGGCTCCCTACCCCTATGGCTACACCTTC. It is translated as CASSEAEGAPYPYGYTF.

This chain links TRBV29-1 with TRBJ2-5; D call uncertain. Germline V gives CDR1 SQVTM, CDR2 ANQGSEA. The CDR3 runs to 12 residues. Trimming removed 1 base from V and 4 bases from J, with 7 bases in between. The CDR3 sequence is CSVEAARETQYF. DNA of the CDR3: TGCAGCGTTGAAGCAGCGAGAGAGACCCAGTACTTC.

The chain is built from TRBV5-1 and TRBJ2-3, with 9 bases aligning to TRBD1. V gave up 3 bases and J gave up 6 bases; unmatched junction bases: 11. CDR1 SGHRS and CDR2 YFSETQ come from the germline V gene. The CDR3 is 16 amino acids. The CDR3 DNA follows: TGCGCCAGCAGCTACCCGGGACAGGGTGAATGGGATACGCAGTATTTT. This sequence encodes CASSYPGQGEWDTQYF.

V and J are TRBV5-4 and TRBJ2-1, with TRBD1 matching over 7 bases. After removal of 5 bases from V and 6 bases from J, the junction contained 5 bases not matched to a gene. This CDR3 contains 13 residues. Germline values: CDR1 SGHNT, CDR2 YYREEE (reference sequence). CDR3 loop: CASRLDRVNEQFF. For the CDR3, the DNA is TGTGCCAGCAGGTTAGACAGGGTCAATGAGCAGTTCTTC.

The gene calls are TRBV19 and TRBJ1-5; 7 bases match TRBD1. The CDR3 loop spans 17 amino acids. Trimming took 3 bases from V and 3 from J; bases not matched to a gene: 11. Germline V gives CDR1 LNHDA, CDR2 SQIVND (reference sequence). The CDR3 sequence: CASSIDPSTGYNQPQHF. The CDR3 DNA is TGTGCCAGTAGTATCGACCCCTCGACAGGGTACAATCAGCCCCAGCATTTT.

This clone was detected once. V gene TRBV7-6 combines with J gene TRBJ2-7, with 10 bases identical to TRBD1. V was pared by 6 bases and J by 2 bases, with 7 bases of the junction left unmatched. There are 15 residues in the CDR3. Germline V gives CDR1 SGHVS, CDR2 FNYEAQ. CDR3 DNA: TGTGCCAGCAGATCACGGGACAGGGGCCCCTACGAGCAGTACTTC. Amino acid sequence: CASRSRDRGPYEQYF.

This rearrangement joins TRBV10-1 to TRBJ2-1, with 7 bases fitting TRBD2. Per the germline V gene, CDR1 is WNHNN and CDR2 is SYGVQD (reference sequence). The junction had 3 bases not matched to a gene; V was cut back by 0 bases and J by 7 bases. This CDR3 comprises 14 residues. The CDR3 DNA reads TGCGCCAGCAGTGAGTCCGGACTAGGGAATGAGCAGTTCTTC. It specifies CASSESGLGNEQFF.

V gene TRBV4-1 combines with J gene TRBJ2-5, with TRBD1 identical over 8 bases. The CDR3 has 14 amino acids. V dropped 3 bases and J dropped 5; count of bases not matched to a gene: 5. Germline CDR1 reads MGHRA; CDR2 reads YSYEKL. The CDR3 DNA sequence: TGCGCCAGCAGCCACAGGACAGGGCCCGAGACCCAGTACTTC. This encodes CASSHRTGPETQYF.

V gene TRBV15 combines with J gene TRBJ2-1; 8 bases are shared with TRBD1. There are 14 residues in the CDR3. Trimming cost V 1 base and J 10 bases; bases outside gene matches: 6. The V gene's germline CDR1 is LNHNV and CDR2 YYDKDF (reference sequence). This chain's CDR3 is CATSRVGRGPEQFF. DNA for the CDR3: TGTGCCACCAGCAGAGTGGGCAGGGGGCCCGAGCAGTTCTTC.

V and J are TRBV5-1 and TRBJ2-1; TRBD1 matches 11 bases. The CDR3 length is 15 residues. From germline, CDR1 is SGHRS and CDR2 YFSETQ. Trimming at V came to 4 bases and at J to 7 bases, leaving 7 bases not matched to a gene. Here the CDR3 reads CASSQGQGARNEQFF. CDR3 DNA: TGCGCCAGCAGCCAAGGACAGGGGGCTCGTAATGAGCAGTTCTTC.

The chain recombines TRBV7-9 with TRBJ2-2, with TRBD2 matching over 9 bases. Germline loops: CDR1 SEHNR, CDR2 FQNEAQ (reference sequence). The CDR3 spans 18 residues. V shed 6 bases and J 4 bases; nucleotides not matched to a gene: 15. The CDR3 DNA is TGTGCCAGCAGTTTCACCCAGCGTCTAGCGGGATCCACCGGGGAGCTGTTTTTT. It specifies CASSFTQRLAGSTGELFF.

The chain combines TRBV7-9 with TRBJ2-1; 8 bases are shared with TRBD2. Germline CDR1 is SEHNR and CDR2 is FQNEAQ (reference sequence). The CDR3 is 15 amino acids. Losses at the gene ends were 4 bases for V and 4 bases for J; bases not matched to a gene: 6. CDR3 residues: CASSSRTSPYNEQFF. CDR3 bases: TGTGCCAGCAGCTCCCGGACTAGCCCTTACAATGAGCAGTTCTTC.

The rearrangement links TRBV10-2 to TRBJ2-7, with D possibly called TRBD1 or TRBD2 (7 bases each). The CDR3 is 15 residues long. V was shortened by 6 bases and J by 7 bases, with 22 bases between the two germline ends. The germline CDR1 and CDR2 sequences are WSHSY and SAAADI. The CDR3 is CASSTDREGWREQYF. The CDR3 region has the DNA TGCGCCAGCAGCACCGACAGGGAGGGTTGGAGGGAGCAGTACTTC.

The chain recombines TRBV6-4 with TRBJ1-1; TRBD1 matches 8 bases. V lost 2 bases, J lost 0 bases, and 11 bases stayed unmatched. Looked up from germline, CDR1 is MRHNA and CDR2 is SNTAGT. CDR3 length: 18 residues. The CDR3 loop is CASSDPQGTGLVNTEAFF. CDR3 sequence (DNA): TGTGCCAGCAGTGACCCCCAGGGGACAGGACTGGTGAACACTGAAGCTTTCTTT.